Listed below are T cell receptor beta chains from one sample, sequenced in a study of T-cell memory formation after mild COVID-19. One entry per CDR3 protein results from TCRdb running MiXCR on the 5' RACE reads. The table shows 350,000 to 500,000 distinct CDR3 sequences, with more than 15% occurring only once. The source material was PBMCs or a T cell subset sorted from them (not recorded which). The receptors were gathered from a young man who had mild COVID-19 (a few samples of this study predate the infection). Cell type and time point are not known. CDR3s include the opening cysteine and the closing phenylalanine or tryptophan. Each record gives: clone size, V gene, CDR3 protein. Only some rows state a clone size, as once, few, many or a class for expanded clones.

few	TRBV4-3	CASSQRSNTGAYEQYF
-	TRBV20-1	CSARRDSGYQPQHF
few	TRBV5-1	CASSSFPGTGDSYEQYF
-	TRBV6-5	CASSYQGTRSPIHF
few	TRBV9	CASSGTSGDLDTQYF
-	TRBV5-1	CASSPRRDTVPNTEAFF
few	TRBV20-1	CSARARPYNEQFF
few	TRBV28	CASRRTGGNSPLHF
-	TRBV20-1	CSARNSGGAETQYF
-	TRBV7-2	CASGTGTVNTEAFF
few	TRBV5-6	CASSLATGASDEQFF
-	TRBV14	CASSQDHSVGAHEQFF
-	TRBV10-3	CAIRGGGYQETQYF
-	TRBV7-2	CASSGWPDRGSGNTEAFF
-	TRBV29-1	CSVVFADAGELFF
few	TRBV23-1	CASSQPARTSGGLKNIQYF
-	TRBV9	CASSGYRGLDEQYF
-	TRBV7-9	CASSSGLAQETQYF
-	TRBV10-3	CAIQQGTDTQYF
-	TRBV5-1	CASSFHPGTGPQETQYF
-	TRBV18	CASSPIGVDTQYF
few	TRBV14	CASSLAMSTEAFF
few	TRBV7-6	CASSLAAGQGFRLYNEQFF
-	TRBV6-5	CASSSYRQGYGYTF
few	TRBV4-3	CASSQGGGGVTGANVLTF
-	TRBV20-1	CSARDRLAGGPWETQYF
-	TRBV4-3	CASSPENSDTQYF
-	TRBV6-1	CASSEALVRGYTF
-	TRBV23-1	CASSQGWTGPPDTQYF
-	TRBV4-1	CASSQAGTLSFKWELFF
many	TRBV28	CATWDGAYEKLFF
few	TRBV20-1	CSASIRGAGELFF
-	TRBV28	CASSPPPGQNNEQFF
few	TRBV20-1	CAQTGVSGNTIYF
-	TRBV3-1	CASSSRDSGYTF
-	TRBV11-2	CASSHSGGYNEQFF
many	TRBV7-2	CASSPTRGDSPLHF
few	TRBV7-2	CASSIVPLVDEQFF
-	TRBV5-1	CASSWTGAEQYF
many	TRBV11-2	CASSSPISPLHF
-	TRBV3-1	CASSQDPFGDTQYF
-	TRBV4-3	CASSQDRLSYNEQFF
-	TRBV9	CASSEAPTSTDTQYF
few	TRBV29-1	CSVLTDPTNEKLFF
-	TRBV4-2	CASSQDHEGQPQHF
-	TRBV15	CATSSQGYSQPQHF
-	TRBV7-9	CASSPWNTGELFF
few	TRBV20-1	CSATGTSVSYEQYF
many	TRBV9	CASSGLVGQGKYF
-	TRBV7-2	CASSLDVYQPQHF
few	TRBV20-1	CSASHIGGYNEQFF